Sequencing of this T cell receptor beta chain was carried out in a study of T cell responses to AZD1222 COVID-19 vaccine. Of note for this clone: Its antigen is as yet unknown.

Points from the study as a whole: Repertoire sampling occurred only after the peak T cell response. Among vaccine-associated CD4 TCRs, coverage spanned spike, with dominance at 160-218 and 743-854.

Profiled with immunoSEQ multiplex PCR; TCRdb holds only in-frame clones, not every one. This sample has about 150,000 clones, with 90% found just once. With 8 bases removed from V and 5 bases from J, the gap between germline ends came to 12 bases. Germline lookup yields CDR1 DFQATT and CDR2 SNEGSKA (reference sequence). CDR3 size: 11 residues. This clonotype was sampled from an adult in good health. This rearrangement joins TRBV20-1 to TRBJ1-1; D gene ambiguous. Sequenced here: peripheral blood, sampled on day 0 of AZD1222 vaccination. CDR3 sequence (DNA): TGCAGTCGCCCGGGGAGGACTGAAGCTTTCTTT. Its protein product is CSRPGRTEAFF.